This T cell receptor beta chain was sequenced in a study of prognosis after radiotherapy for stage I lung cancer. TCR beta CDR3 amplification from genomic DNA was performed by two-round multiplex PCR. The first round of PCR was done with primers that matched each TRBV and TRBJ gene. A second round of PCR was carried out using universal primers. MiXCR was run by TCRdb on the multiplex PCR reads, yielding one entry per CDR3 protein. The sample consists of about 59,000 distinct CDR3 sequences, around a quarter of them appearing once. General observations from the study: Tumor specificity of the expanded TCR clones was not determined.

Concerning this clonotype: Its antigen is unknown. Mismatch with germline at one junction end may stem from a read error.

Germline V gene data show CDR1 as MNHNS and CDR2 as SASEGT. The CDR3 contains 17 residues. Roughly 6.3 milliliters of peripheral blood were drawn at each of two time points. The source is a donor over 45 with non-small cell lung cancer. Sequencing used PBMCs, obtained before or after stereotactic body radiation therapy (not recorded which). V gene TRBV6-1 combines with J gene TRBJ1-5; D is unresolved. The CDR3 sequence: CVSSEMAQHFSNHPQHF. For the CDR3, the DNA is TGTGTCAGCAGTGAGATGGCGCAACATTTTAGCAATCACCCCCAGCATTTT.